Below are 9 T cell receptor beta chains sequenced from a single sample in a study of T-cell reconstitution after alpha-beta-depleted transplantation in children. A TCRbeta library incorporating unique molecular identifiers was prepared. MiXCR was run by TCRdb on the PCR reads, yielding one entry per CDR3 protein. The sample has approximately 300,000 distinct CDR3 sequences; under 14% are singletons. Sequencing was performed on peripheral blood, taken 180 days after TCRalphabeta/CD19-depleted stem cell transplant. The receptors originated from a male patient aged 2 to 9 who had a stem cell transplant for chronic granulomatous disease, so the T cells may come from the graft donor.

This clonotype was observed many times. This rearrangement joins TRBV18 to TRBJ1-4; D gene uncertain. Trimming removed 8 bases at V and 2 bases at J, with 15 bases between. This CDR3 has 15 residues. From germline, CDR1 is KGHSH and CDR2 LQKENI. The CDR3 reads CASPASPRTNEKLFF. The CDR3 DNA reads TGTGCCAGCCCAGCGAGCCCCCGGACTAATGAAAAACTGTTTTTT.

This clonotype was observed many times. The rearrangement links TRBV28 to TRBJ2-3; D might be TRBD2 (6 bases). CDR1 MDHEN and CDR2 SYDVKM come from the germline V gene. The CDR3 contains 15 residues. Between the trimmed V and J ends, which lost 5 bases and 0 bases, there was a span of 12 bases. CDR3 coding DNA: TGTGCCAGCAGTCACACACTAGCTAGCACAGATACGCAGTATTTT. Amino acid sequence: CASSHTLASTDTQYF.

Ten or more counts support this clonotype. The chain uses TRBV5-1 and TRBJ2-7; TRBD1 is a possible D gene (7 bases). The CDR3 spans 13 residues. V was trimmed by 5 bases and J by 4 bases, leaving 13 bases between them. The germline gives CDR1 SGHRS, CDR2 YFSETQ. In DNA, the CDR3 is TGCGCCAGCAGAATCCCAGGGGGGTACGAGCAGTACTTC. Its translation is CASRIPGGYEQYF.

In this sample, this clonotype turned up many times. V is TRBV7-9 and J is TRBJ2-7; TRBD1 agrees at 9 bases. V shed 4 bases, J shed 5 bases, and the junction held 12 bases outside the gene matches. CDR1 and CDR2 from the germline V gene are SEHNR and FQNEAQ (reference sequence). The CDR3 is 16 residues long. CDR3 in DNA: TGTGCCAGCAGCTCCACCGGGACAGGGTTCAGGGACGAGCAGTACTTC. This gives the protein CASSSTGTGFRDEQYF. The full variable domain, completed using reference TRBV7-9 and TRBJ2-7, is DTGVSQNPRHKITKRGQNVTFRCDPISEHNRLYWYRQTLGQGPEFLTYFQNEAQLEKSRLLSDRFSAERPKGSFSTLEIQRTEQGDSAMYLCASSSTGTGFRDEQYFGPGTRLTVT.

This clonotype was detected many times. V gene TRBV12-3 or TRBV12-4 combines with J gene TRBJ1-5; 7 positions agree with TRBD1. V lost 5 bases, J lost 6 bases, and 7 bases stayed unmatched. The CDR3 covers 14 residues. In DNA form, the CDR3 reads TGTGCCAGCAGTGGCGAAAGGGGGCTTCAGCCCCAGCATTTT. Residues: CASSGERGLQPQHF.

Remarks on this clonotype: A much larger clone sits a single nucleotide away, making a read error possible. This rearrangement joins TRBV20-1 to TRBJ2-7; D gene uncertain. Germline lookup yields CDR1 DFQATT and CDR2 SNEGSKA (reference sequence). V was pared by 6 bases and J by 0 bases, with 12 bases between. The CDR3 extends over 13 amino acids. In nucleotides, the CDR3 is TGCAGTGCCGAAGGTCACAGCTCCTACGAGCAGTACTTC. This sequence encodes CSAEGHSSYEQYF.

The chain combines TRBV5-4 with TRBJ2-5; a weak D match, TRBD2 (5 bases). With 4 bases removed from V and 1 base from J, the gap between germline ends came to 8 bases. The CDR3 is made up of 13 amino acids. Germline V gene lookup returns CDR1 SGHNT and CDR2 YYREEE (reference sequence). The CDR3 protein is CASSARGQETQYF. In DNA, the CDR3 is TGTGCCAGCAGCGCCCGGGGCCAAGAGACCCAGTACTTC.

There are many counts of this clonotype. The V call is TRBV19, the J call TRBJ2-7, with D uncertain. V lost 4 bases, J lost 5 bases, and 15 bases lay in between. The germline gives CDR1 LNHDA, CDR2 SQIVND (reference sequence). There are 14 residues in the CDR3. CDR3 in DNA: TGTGCCAGTAGTAGGGAATTGATACCCGACGAGCAGTACTTC. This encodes CASSRELIPDEQYF.

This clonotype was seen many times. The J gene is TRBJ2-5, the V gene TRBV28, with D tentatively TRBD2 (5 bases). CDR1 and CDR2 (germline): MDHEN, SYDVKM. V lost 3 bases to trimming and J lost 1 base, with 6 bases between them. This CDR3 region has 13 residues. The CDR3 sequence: CASSLDFQETQYF. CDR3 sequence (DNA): TGTGCCAGCAGTTTGGACTTCCAAGAGACCCAGTACTTC.